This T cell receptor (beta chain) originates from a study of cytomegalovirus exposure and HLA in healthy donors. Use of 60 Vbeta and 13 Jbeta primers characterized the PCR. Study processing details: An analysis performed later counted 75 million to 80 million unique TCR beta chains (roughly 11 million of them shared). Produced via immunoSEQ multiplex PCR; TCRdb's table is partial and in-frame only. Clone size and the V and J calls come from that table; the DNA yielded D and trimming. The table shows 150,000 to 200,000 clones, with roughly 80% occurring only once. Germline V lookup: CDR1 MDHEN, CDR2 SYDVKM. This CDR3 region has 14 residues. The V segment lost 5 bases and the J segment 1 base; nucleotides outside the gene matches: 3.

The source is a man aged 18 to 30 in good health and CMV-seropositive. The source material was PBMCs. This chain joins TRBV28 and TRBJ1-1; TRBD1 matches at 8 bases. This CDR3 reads CASSAGTGNTEAFF. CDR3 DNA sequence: TGTGCCAGCAGTGCCGGGACAGGGAACACTGAAGCTTTCTTT.